This TCR beta chain was sequenced for a study of T cells in Graves' hyperthyroidism and ophthalmopathy. In the case of this clonotype: Its antigen is currently unknown.

Ophthalmopathy patients all had a Clinical Activity Score of at least 3, a NOSPECS grade of at least 4 and disease under 3 months old. Clinicians diagnosed patients from clinical symptoms, serum thyroxine and TRAb, thyroid ultrasound and orbital computed tomography. Around 9.9 ml of fresh peripheral blood supplied the PBMCs. V was clipped by 1 base and J by 3 bases; unmatched bases: 8. Germline CDR1 SGHRS, CDR2 YFSETQ. The CDR3 is 17 residues long. TCR beta CDR3 regions were amplified from RNA transcripts. In the first-round RT-PCR of the TCR CDR3, the HTBI primer set was used. In TCRdb, the multiplex PCR reads were re-called with MiXCR into one record per CDR3 protein. The sample contains 410,000 or so distinct CDR3 sequences, about 15% of which appear only once. Study-wide results and limits: A model of 13 V-J pairs discriminated ophthalmopathy from stable hyperthyroidism.

The material sequenced was blood. V is TRBV5-1 and J is TRBJ2-1; 9 nucleotides match TRBD1. This sequence originates from a young man with Graves' ophthalmopathy. Written as DNA, the CDR3 is TGCGCCAGCAGCTTGTATCTCCGGGACAGGGACTACAATGAGCAGTTCTTC. As protein: CASSLYLRDRDYNEQFF.